Described below is a single T cell receptor beta chain sequence and its context. The target antigen is unknown. The data belong to a study of cytomegalovirus exposure and HLA in healthy donors. Study conclusions and caveats: Testing in vitro showed three CMV-associated chains specific for CMV antigens. V- and J-gene trimming in TCR beta was tied to a missense DCLRE1C variant by an analysis performed later. Diagnosis of cytomegalovirus status made by the classifier reportedly showed high specificity and sensitivity. The authors assumed roughly uniform sequencing depth across donors for presence/absence analyses.

The CDR3 contains 14 residues. The V end was cut by 3 bases, the J end by 4 bases, with 13 bases between. The germline CDR1 and CDR2 sequences are SQVTM and ANQGSEA. PCR amplification relied on 60 Vbeta primers (plus 13 Jbeta primers). The method was immunoSEQ multiplex PCR; TCRdb's version includes in-frame clones alone and lacks a portion of them. Altogether around 100,000 clones are present, around a tenth being singletons, with the ten largest covering under 6.5%. This chain joins TRBV29-1 and TRBJ2-1, with D perhaps matching TRBD2 (5 bases). The sequence came from a man in his forties in good health and CMV-seropositive. The sequencing sample was made of PBMCs. CDR3 protein: CSVESGRGYNEQFF. In nucleotides, the CDR3 is TGCAGCGTTGAGAGTGGGAGAGGATACAATGAGCAGTTCTTC.